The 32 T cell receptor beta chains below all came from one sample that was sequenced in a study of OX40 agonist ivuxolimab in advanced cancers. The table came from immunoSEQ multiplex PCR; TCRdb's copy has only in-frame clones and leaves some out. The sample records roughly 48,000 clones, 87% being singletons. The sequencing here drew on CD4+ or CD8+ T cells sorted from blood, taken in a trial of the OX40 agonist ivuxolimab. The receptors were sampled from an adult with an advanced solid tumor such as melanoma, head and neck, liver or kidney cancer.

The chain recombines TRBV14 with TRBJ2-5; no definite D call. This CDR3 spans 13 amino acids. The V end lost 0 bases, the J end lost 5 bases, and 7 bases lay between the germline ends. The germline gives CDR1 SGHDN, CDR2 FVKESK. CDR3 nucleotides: TGTGCCAGCAGCCAAGAGTCGGAGGAGACCCAGTACTTC. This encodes CASSQESEETQYF.

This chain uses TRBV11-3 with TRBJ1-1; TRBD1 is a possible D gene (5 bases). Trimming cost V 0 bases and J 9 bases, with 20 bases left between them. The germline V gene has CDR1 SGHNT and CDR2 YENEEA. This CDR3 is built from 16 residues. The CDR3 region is CASSLEVPERRTQAFF. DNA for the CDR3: TGTGCCAGCAGCTTAGAAGTCCCAGAACGCCGGACACAAGCTTTCTTT.

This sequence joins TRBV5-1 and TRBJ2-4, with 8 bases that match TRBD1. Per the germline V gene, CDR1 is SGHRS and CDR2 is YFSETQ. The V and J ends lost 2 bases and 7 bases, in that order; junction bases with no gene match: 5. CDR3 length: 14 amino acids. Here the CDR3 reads CASSFRAGGNIQYF. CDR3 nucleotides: TGCGCCAGCAGCTTTCGGGCAGGGGGCAACATTCAGTACTTC. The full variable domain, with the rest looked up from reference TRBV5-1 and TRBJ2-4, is KAGVTQTPRYLIKTRGQQVTLSCSPISGHRSVSWYQQTPGQGLQFLFEYFSETQRNKGNFPGRFSGRQFSNSRSEMNVSTLELGDSALYLCASSFRAGGNIQYFGAGTRLSVL.

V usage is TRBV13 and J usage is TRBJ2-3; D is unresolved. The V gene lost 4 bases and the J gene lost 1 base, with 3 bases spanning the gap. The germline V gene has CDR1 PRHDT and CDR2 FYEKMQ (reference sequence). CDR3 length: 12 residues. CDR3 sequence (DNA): TGTGCCAGCAGCTGGGGCACAGATACGCAGTATTTT. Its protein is CASSWGTDTQYF.

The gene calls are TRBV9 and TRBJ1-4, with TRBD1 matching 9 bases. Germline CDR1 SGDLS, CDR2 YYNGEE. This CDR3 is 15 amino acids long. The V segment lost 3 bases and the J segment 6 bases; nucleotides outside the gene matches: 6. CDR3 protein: CASSGTGTGYEKLFF. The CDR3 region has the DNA TGTGCCAGCAGCGGCACCGGGACAGGGTATGAAAAACTGTTTTTT.

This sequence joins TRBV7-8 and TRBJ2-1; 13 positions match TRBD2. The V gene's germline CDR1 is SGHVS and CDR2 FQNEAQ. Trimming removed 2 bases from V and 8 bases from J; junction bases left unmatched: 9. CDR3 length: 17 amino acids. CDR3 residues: CASSLTGLAGIFDEQFF. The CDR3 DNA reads TGTGCCAGCAGCTTAACGGGACTAGCGGGAATATTCGATGAGCAGTTCTTC.

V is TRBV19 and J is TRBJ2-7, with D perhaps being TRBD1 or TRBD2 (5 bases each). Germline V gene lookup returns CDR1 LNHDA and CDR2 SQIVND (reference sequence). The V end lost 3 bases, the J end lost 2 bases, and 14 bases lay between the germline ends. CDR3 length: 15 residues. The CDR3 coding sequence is TGTGCCAGTAGTATCAATTCGGGACCGGCCTACGAGCAGTACTTC. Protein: CASSINSGPAYEQYF.

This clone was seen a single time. The CDR3 DNA follows: TGTGCCAGCAGTGAATTGCCTAGCGGGACAAACACAGATACGCAGTATTTT. Translating gives CASSELPSGTNTDTQYF. The rearrangement links TRBV2 to TRBJ2-3; 9 positions match TRBD2. This CDR3 comprises 17 residues. Germline V gene sequence: CDR1 SNHLY, CDR2 FYNNEI. The J segment lost 2 bases and the V segment lost 2 bases, leaving 8 bases of the junction unmatched.

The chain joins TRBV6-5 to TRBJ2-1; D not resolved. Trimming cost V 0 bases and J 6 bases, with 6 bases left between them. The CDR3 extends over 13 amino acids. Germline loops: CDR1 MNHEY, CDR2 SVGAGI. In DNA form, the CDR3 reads TGTGCCAGCAGTTACTCCGCGGCCAATGAGCAGTTCTTC. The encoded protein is CASSYSAANEQFF.

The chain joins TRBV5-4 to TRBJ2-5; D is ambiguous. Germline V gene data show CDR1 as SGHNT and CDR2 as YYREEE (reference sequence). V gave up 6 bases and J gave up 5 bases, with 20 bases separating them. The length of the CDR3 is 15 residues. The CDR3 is CASTLNYADTETQYF. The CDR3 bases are TGTGCCAGCACCCTCAACTACGCCGACACGGAGACCCAGTACTTC.

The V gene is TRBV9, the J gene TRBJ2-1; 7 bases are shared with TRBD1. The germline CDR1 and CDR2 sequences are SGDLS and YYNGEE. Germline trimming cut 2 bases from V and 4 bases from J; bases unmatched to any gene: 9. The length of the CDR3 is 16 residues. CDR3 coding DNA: TGTGCCAGCAGCGTTCGTTTACAGGGGCCATACAATGAGCAGTTCTTC. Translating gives CASSVRLQGPYNEQFF.

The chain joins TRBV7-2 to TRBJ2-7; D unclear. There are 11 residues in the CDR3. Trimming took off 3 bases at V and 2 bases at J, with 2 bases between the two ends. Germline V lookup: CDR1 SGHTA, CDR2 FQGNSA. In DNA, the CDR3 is TGTGCCAGCAGCTTCGCCTACGAGCAGTACTTC. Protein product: CASSFAYEQYF.

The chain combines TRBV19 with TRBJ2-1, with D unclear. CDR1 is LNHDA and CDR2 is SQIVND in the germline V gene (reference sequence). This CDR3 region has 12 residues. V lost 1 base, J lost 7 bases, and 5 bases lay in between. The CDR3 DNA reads TGTGCCAGTAGTATAGGGCTTAATGAGCAGTTCTTC. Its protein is CASSIGLNEQFF. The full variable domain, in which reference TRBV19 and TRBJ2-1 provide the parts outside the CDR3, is DGGITQSPKYLFRKEGQNVTLSCEQNLNHDAMYWYRQDPGQGLRLIYYSQIVNDFQKGDIAEGYSVSREKKESFPLTVTSAQKNPTAFYLCASSIGLNEQFFGPGTRLTVL.

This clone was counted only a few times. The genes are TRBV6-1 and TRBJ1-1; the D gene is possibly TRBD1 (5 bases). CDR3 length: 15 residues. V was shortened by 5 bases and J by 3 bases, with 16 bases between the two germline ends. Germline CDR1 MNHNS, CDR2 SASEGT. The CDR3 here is CASSPQGGDYTEAFF. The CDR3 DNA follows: TGTGCCAGCAGTCCCCAGGGCGGAGATTACACTGAAGCTTTCTTT.

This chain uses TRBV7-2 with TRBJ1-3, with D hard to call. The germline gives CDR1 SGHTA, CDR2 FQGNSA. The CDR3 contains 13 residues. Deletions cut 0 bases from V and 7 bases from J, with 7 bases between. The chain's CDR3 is CASSLAAWNTIYF. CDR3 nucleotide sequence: TGTGCCAGCAGCTTAGCCGCCTGGAACACCATATATTTT.

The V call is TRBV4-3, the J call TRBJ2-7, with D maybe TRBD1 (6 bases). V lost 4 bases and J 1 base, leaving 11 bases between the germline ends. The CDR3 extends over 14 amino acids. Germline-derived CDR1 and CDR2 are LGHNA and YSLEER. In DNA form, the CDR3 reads TGCGCCAGCAGCCCCAAGACAGGTTCCTACGAGCAGTACTTC. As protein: CASSPKTGSYEQYF.

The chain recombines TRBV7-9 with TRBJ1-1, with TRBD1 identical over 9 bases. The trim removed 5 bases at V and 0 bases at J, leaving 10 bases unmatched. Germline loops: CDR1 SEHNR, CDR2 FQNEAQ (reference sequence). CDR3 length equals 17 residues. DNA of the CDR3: TGTGCCAGCAGCCTGCCGGTCGGGACAGGGATGAACACTGAAGCTTTCTTT. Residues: CASSLPVGTGMNTEAFF.

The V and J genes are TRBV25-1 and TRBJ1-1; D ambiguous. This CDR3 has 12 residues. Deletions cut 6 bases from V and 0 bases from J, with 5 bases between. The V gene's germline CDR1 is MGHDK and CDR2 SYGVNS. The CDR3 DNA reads TGTGCCAGCAGGTTGATGAACACTGAAGCTTTCTTT. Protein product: CASRLMNTEAFF.

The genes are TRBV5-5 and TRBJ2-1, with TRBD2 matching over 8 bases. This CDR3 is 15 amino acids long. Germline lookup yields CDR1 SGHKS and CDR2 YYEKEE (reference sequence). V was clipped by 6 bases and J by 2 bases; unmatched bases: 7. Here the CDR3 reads CASTLTSGAYNEQFF. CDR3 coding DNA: TGTGCCAGCACCCTTACTAGCGGAGCCTACAATGAGCAGTTCTTC.

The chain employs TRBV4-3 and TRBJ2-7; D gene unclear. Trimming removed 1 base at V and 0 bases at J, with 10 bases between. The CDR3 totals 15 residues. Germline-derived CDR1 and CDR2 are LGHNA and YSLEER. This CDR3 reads CASSQGLLSSYEQYF. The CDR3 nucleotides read TGCGCCAGCAGCCAAGGACTGCTCAGCTCCTACGAGCAGTACTTC.

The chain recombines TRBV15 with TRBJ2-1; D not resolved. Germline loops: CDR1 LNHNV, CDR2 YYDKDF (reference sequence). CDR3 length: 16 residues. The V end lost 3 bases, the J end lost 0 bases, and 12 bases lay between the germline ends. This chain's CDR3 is CATSSATGGSYNEQFF. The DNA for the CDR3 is TGTGCCACCAGCAGTGCTACGGGTGGCTCCTACAATGAGCAGTTCTTC. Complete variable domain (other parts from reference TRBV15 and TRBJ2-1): DAMVIQNPRYQVTQFGKPVTLSCSQTLNHNVMYWYQQKSSQAPKLLFHYYDKDFNNEADTPDNFQSRRPNTSFCFLDIRSPGLGDTAMYLCATSSATGGSYNEQFFGPGTRLTVL.

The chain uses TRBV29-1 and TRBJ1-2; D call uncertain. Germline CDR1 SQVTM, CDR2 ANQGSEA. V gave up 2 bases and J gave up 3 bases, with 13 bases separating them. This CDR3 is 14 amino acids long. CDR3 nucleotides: TGCAGCGTTGAATACGGAAACAGTCACTATGGCTACACCTTC. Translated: CSVEYGNSHYGYTF.

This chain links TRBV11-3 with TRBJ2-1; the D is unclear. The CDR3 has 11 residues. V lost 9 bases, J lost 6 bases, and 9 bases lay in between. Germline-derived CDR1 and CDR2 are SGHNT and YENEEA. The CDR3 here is CARGLGNEQFF. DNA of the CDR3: TGTGCCAGGGGCCTTGGCAATGAGCAGTTCTTC.

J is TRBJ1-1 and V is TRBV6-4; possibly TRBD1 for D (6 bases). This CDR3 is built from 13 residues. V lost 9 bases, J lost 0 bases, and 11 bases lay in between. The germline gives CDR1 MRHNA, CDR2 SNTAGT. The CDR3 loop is CASRQDLNTEAFF. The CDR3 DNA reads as TGTGCCAGTCGACAGGATTTGAACACTGAAGCTTTCTTT.

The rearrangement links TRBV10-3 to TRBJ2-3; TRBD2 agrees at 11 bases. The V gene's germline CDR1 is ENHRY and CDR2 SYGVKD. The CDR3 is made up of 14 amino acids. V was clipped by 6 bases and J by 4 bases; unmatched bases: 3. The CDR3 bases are TGTGCCATCAGGGATAGCGGGAGGGCAGATACGCAGTATTTT. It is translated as CAIRDSGRADTQYF.

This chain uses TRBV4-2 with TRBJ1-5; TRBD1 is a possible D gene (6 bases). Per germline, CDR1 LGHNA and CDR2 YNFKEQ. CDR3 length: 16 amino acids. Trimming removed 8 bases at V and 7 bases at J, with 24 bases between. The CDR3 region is CASATGPGAREQPQHF. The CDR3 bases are TGTGCCAGCGCCACGGGGCCGGGGGCGAGGGAACAGCCCCAGCATTTT.

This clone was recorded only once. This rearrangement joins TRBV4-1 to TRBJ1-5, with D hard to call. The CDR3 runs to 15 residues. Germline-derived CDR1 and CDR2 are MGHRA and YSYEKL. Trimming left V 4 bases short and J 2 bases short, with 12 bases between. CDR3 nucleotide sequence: TGCGCCAGCAGCCCGGGAACCTGGGGCAATCAGCCCCAGCATTTT. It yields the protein CASSPGTWGNQPQHF.

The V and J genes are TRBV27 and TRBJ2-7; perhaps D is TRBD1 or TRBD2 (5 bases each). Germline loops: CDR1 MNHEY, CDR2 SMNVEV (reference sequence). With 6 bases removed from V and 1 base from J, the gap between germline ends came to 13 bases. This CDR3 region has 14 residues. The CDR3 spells CASSMMRGSYEQYF. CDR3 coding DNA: TGTGCCAGCAGCATGATGAGGGGATCCTACGAGCAGTACTTC.

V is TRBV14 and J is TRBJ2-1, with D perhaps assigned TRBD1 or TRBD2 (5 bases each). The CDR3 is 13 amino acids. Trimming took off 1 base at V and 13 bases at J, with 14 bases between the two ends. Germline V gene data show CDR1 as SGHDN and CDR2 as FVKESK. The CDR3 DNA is TGTGCCAGCAGCCAAGTCACCCGGGGCCCTCAGTTCTTC. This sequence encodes CASSQVTRGPQFF.

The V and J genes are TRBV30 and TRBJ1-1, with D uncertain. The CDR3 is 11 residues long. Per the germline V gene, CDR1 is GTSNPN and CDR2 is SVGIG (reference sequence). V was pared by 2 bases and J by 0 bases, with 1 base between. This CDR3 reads CAWSMNTEAFF. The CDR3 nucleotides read TGTGCCTGGAGTATGAACACTGAAGCTTTCTTT.

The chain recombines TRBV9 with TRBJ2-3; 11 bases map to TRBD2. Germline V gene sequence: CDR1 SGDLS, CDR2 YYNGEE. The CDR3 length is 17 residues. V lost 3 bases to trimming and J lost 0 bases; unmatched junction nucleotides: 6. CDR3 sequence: CASSEASGGSSTDTQYF. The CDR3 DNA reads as TGTGCCAGCAGCGAGGCTAGCGGGGGGTCTAGCACAGATACGCAGTATTTT. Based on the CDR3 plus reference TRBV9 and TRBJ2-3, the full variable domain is DSGVTQTPKHLITATGQRVTLRCSPRSGDLSVYWYQQSLDQGLQFLIQYYNGEERAKGNILERFSAQQFPDLHSELNLSSLELGDSALYFCASSEASGGSSTDTQYFGPGTRLTVL.

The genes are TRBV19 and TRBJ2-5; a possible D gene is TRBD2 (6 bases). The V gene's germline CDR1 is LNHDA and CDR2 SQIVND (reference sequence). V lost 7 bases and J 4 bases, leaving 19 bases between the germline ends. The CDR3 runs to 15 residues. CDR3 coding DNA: TGTGCCAGTAACCTCCGGGCGGGATTGCCAGAGACCCAGTACTTC. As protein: CASNLRAGLPETQYF.